This T cell receptor (beta chain) derives from a study of early T cells in non-severe SARS-CoV-2 infection. Across the study: Sequencing was performed on bulk RNA from unsorted whole blood, leaving chains unpaired.

The CDR3 loop spans 13 amino acids. V shed 1 base and J shed 3 bases, with 5 bases lying between them. Per the germline V gene, CDR1 is SGHTA and CDR2 is FQGNSA. This clonotype was seen repeatedly, ten times or more. TCRdb re-called the 5' RACE reads with MiXCR, one entry per CDR3 protein. The sample consists of 70,000 to 90,000 distinct CDR3 sequences, less than 11% of them appearing once. The rearrangement uses TRBV7-2 and TRBJ2-3; no clear D. This material consisted of whole blood, taken at baseline. This sequence was found in an adult who was a healthcare worker with PCR-confirmed SARS-CoV-2 infection or an uninfected control (not recorded which). The CDR3 nucleotides are TGTGCCAGCAGCTTAGGGTATACAGATACGCAGTATTTT. Translating it yields CASSLGYTDTQYF.